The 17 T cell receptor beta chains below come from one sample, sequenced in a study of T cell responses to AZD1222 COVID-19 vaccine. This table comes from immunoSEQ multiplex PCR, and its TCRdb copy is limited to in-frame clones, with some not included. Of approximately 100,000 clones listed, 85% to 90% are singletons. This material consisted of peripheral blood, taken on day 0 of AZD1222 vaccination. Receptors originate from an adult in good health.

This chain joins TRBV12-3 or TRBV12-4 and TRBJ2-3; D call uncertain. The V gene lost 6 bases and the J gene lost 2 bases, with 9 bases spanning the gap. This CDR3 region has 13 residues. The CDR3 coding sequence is TGTGCCAGCAGGGGGTTACCCACAGATACGCAGTATTTT. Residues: CASRGLPTDTQYF.

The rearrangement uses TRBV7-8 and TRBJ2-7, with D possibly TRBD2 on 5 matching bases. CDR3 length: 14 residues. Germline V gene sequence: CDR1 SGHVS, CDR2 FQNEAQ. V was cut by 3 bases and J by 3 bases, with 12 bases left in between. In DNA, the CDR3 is TGTGCCAGCAGCTTTAGACCGGGAAGCTACGAGCAGTACTTC. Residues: CASSFRPGSYEQYF.

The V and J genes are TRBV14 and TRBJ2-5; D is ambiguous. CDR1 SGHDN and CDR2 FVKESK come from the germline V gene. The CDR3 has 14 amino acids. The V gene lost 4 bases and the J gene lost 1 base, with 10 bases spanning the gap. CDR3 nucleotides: TGTGCCAGCAGCCCTGGACGGGTCCAAGAGACCCAGTACTTC. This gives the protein CASSPGRVQETQYF.

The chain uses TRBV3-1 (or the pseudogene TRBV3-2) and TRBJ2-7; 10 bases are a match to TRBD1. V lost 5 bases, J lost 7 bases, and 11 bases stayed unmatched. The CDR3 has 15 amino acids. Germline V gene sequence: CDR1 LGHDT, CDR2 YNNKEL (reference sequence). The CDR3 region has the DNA TGTGCCAGCAGCATTGGGGGACAGGGGAGGGGTGAGCAGTACTTC. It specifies CASSIGGQGRGEQYF.

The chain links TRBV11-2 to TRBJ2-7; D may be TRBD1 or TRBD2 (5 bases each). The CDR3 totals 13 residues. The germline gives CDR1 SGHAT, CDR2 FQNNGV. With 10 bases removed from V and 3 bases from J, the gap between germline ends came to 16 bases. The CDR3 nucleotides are TGTGCCACTACCGGGGCCACTGGCTACGAGCAGTACTTC. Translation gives CATTGATGYEQYF.

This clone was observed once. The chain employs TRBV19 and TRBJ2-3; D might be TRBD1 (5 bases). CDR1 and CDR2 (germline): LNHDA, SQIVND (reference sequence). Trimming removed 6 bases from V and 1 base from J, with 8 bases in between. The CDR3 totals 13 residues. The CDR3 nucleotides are TGTGCCAGTAGAGGGGTCGGCACAGATACGCAGTATTTT. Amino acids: CASRGVGTDTQYF.

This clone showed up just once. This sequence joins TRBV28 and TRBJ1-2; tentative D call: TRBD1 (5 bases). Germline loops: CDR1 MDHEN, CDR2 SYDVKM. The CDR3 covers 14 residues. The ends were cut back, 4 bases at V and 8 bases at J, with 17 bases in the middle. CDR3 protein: CASSSGGFSRGYTF. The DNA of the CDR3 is TGTGCCAGCAGTTCGGGGGGATTCAGCCGCGGCTACACCTTC.

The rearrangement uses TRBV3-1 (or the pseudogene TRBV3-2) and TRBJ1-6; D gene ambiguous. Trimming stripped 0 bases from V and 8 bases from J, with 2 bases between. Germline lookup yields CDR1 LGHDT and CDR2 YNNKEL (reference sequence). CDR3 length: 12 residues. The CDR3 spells CASSQDHSPLHF. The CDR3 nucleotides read TGTGCCAGCAGCCAAGACCATTCACCCCTCCACTTT.

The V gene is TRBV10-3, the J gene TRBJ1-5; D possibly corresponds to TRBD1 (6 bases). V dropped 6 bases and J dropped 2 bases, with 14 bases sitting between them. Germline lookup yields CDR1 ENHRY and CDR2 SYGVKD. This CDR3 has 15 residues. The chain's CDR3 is CAISKGQGGNQPQHF. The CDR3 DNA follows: TGTGCCATCAGCAAGGGACAAGGGGGCAATCAGCCCCAGCATTTT.

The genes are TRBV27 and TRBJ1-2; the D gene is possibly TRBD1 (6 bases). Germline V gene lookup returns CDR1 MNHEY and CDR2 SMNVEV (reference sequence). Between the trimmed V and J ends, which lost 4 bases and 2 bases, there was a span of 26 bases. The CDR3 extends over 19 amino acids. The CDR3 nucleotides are TGTGCCAGCAGTTCCCAGGGGTGGAGAACATCCATCGAAAACTATGGCTACACCTTC. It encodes CASSSQGWRTSIENYGYTF.

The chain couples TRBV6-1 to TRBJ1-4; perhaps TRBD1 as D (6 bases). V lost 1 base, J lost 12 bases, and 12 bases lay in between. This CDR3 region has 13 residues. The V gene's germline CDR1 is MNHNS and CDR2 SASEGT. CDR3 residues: CASSEVGRGELFF. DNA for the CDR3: TGTGCCAGCAGTGAAGTAGGCAGGGGAGAACTGTTTTTT.

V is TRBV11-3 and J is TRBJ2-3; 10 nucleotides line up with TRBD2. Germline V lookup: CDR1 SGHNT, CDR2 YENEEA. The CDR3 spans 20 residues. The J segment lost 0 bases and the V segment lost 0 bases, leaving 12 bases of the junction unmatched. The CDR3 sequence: CASSLEVAGGYPASTDTQYF. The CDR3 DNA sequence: TGTGCCAGCAGCTTAGAAGTAGCGGGGGGATATCCCGCTAGCACAGATACGCAGTATTTT.

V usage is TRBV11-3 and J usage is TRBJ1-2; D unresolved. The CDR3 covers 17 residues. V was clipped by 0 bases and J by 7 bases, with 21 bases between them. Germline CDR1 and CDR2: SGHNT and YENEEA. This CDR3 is CASSLDYWNLETGGYTF. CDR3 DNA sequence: TGTGCCAGCAGCTTAGATTATTGGAACCTAGAAACGGGTGGCTACACCTTC.

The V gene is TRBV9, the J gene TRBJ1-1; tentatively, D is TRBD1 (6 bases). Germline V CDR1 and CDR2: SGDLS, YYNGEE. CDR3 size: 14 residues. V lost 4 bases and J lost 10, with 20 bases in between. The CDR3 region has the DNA TGTGCCAGCAGCCTAAATCCCACCTCAGGGGCAGCTTTCTTT. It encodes CASSLNPTSGAAFF.

The CDR3: CASSLAGGAFLTGNTIYF. The CDR3 region has the DNA TGTGCCAGCAGCTTGGCCGGGGGAGCTTTTCTCACTGGAAACACCATATATTTT. V and J are TRBV5-6 and TRBJ1-3; D is perhaps TRBD1 (5 bases). The germline CDR1 and CDR2 sequences are SGHDT and YYEEEE. Trimming pared 0 bases from V and 2 bases from J, leaving 18 bases between. CDR3 length: 18 residues.

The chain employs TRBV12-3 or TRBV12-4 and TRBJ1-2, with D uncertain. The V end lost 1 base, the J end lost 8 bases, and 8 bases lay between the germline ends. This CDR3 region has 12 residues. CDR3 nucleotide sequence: TGTGCCAGCAGTTTAGGTCCGAGGGGCTACACCTTC. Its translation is CASSLGPRGYTF.

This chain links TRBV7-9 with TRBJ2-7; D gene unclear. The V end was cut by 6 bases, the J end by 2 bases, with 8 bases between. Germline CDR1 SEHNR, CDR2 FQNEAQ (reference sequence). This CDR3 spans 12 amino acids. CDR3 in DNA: TGTGCCAGCAGTCGGGCGACCTACGAGCAGTACTTC. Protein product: CASSRATYEQYF.